This T cell receptor (beta chain) came from a study of CD8+ T cells in alopecia areata. Overall study context: Tofacitinib lasted 6 to 18 months, then 6 months off drug. Severity scores in treated patients reflected the percentage of scalp affected.

RNA, once extracted, was reverse transcribed into cDNA for use as the sequencing template. Sequenced by immunoSEQ multiplex PCR; TCRdb stores in-frame clones only, minus some. Here the sample spans 250,000 to 350,000 clones, around three fifths being singletons. The CDR3 has 14 residues. Trimming removed 0 bases from V and 3 bases from J, with 9 bases in between. Per germline, CDR1 GTSNPN and CDR2 SVGIG (reference sequence). Treatment reported: oral pan-JAK inhibitor, 5-10 mg twice daily. Samples from alopecia areata patients were lesional scalp punch biopsies and peripheral blood. The sequence was obtained from a human donor with alopecia areata. The chain has TRBV30 and TRBJ1-5; the D gene is possibly TRBD1 (5 bases). The sequenced sample was CD4+ T cells sorted from blood, obtained at approximately week 52, from a patient treated with tofacitinib. CDR3 region: CAWSVTRANQPQHF. CDR3 DNA sequence: TGTGCCTGGAGTGTAACCAGGGCCAATCAGCCCCAGCATTTT.